Listed below are T cell receptor beta chains from one sample, sequenced in a study of blood T cell repertoires in COVID-19. Assay used: immunoSEQ multiplex PCR; TCRdb lists only in-frame clones, some missing. The sample includes 300,000 to 350,000 clones, roughly 86% seen only once; the top ten take over 0.9%. The sequenced sample consisted of PBMCs or T cells enriched from blood (not recorded which). Source of these receptors: a woman aged 25 to 39 who had been exposed to COVID-19. Both conserved end residues are part of each CDR3. Fields, in order: V gene, J gene, clone size, D gene, CDR3 protein, CDR3 DNA. The D gene is left open where the match is weak. Part of the rows lack a size; the others show once, few, many or a class for expanded clones.

TRBV7-4	TRBJ1-6	once	NA	CASSLVRSPRDNSPLHF	TGTGCCAGCAGCTTAGTGAGGAGTCCCCGGGATAATTCACCCCTCCACTTT
TRBV6-5	TRBJ2-5	NA	NA	CASKTVAHQETQYF	TGTGCCAGCAAGACTGTAGCACACCAAGAGACCCAGTACTTC
TRBV27	TRBJ1-1	few	NA	CASSLSIQRGIGNTEAFF	TGTGCCAGCAGTTTATCGATTCAGAGGGGGATCGGGAACACTGAAGCTTTCTTT
TRBV10-3	TRBJ2-3	NA	NA	CAISEPFTDTQYF	TGTGCCATCAGTGAGCCTTTCACAGATACGCAGTATTTT
TRBV2	TRBJ1-5	NA	NA	CASQVYHSNQPQHF	TGTGCCAGCCAGGTCTACCATAGCAATCAGCCCCAGCATTTT
TRBV21-1	TRBJ1-6	NA	NA	CASSKGALEGLWNSPLHF	TGTGCCAGCAGCAAAGGGGCCTTAGAGGGCCTCTGGAATTCACCCCTCCACTTT
TRBV28	TRBJ1-2	NA	TRBD1	CVSRRDSTYGYTF	TGTGTCAGCCGACGGGACAGCACCTATGGCTACACCTTC
TRBV19	TRBJ1-5	NA	NA	CASSMDTGNQPQHF	TGTGCCAGTAGTATGGACACTGGCAATCAGCCCCAGCATTTT
TRBV10-3	TRBJ2-1	NA	TRBD2	CAISGIVAGGGNEQFF	TGTGCCATCAGTGGAATTGTAGCGGGAGGGGGTAATGAGCAGTTCTTC
TRBV18	TRBJ1-1	NA	NA	CASSPGTPNTEAFF	TGTGCCAGCTCACCCGGGACACCGAACACTGAAGCTTTCTTT
TRBV9	TRBJ1-4	once	NA	CASSVVSGLGEKLFF	TGTGCCAGCAGCGTAGTATCAGGGTTAGGGGAAAAACTGTTTTTT
TRBV18	TRBJ1-1	NA	NA	CASSPLENTEAFF	TGTGCCAGCTCACCCCTAGAGAACACTGAAGCTTTCTTT
TRBV7-8	TRBJ1-5	NA	TRBD1	CASSLGGTVGQPQHF	TGTGCCAGCAGCTTAGGGGGGACAGTAGGTCAGCCCCAGCATTTT
TRBV19	TRBJ2-3	NA	NA	CASRGSGFSDTQYF	TGTGCCAGTAGGGGGTCGGGGTTCTCAGATACGCAGTATTTT
TRBV18	TRBJ2-5	NA	NA	CASSPPDSIAETQYF	TGTGCCAGCTCACCACCCGACTCTATAGCAGAGACCCAGTACTTC
TRBV5-6	TRBJ1-3	NA	NA	CASSLAAGAIGNTIYF	TGTGCCAGCAGCTTGGCGGCAGGGGCCATTGGAAACACCATATATTTT
TRBV27	TRBJ1-1	NA	NA	CASSFSGTTNTEAFF	TGTGCCAGCAGTTTTTCCGGGACAACGAACACTGAAGCTTTCTTT
TRBV30	TRBJ1-3	NA	NA	CAWSRWGGARSGNTIYF	TGTGCCTGGAGTCGCTGGGGGGGGGCCCGCTCTGGAAACACCATATATTTT
TRBV7-8	TRBJ1-2	NA	TRBD1	CASSLHRGRGGGYTF	TGTGCCAGCAGCTTGCACAGGGGGCGAGGTGGTGGCTACACCTTC
TRBV27	TRBJ1-1	NA	NA	CASSLYSMNTEAFF	TGTGCCAGCAGTTTATATAGCATGAACACTGAAGCTTTCTTT
TRBV19	TRBJ1-6	NA	NA	CASSIGGSYNSPLHF	TGTGCCAGTAGTATCGGGGGGTCCTATAATTCACCCCTCCACTTT
TRBV19	TRBJ1-1	NA	NA	CASSIETAGHGAFF	TGTGCCAGTAGTATAGAGACAGCCGGCCATGGGGCTTTCTTT
TRBV14	TRBJ1-4	NA	TRBD1	CASSPGQGNEKLFF	TGTGCCAGCAGCCCCGGACAGGGGAATGAAAAACTGTTTTTT
TRBV18	TRBJ2-1	NA	TRBD2	CASSQNPGLDPWSSYNEQFF	TGTGCCAGCTCACAAAACCCGGGACTAGACCCTTGGAGCTCCTACAATGAGCAGTTCTTC
TRBV21-1	TRBJ2-3	NA	NA	CASSKCPGTSETDTQYF	TGTGCCAGCAGCAAATGCCCTGGGACTAGCGAGACAGATACGCAGTATTTT
TRBV27	TRBJ2-2	NA	NA	CASSFLAAGPTGELFF	TGTGCCAGCAGTTTTTTAGCGGCCGGGCCCACCGGGGAGCTGTTTTTT
TRBV7-9	TRBJ2-1	NA	NA	CASSLGFQYQAYNEQFF	TGTGCCAGCAGCTTAGGATTCCAGTACCAGGCCTACAATGAGCAGTTCTTC
TRBV6-6	TRBJ2-5	NA	TRBD2	CASSETSGSETQYF	TGTGCCAGCAGTGAGACTAGCGGGAGCGAGACCCAGTACTTC
TRBV7-9	TRBJ1-1	NA	NA	CASSLASWSIRGNTEAFF	TGTGCCAGCAGCTTAGCGTCTTGGTCCATTAGAGGGAACACTGAAGCTTTCTTT
TRBV7-2	TRBJ1-2	once	TRBD1	CASSFLQGASGYTF	TGTGCCAGCAGCTTCCTCCAGGGGGCTTCTGGCTACACCTTC
TRBV18	TRBJ2-7	NA	NA	CASSPPGLREQYF	TGTGCCAGCTCACCACCGGGACTTCGGGAGCAGTACTTC
TRBV28	TRBJ1-2	NA	NA	CASSTRNGYTF	TGTGCCAGCAGTACTCGTAATGGCTACACCTTC
TRBV6-5	TRBJ2-7	NA	NA	CASSPGSLTTHEQYF	TGTGCCAGCAGTCCAGGATCGCTTACCACCCACGAGCAGTACTTC
TRBV29-1	TRBJ2-1	NA	TRBD2	CSALPGGDNEQFF	TGCAGCGCCCTCCCGGGAGGGGACAATGAGCAGTTCTTC
TRBV10-1	TRBJ2-6	NA	NA	CASSEGSSGANVLTF	TGCGCCAGCAGTGAGGGGAGCTCTGGGGCCAACGTCCTGACTTTC
TRBV27	TRBJ1-2	NA	TRBD1	CASSSRQGANVLYGYTF	TGTGCCAGCAGTTCTAGACAGGGGGCGAATGTACTCTATGGCTACACCTTC
TRBV28	TRBJ1-2	NA	NA	CASTETNWGGRETF	TGTGCCAGCACCGAAACCAACTGGGGGGGTCGGGAGACCTTC
TRBV28	TRBJ1-1	NA	NA	CASSLVPRNEAFF	TGTGCCAGCAGTTTGGTCCCCAGGAATGAAGCTTTCTTT
TRBV3-1/TRBV3-2	TRBJ1-3	NA	NA	CASRVGGGNTIYF	TGTGCCAGCAGGGTAGGGGGAGGAAACACCATATATTTT
TRBV18	TRBJ1-1	NA	TRBD1	CASSLVTGQGFVNTEAFF	TGTGCCAGCTCACTAGTTACGGGACAGGGTTTCGTGAACACTGAAGCTTTCTTT
TRBV7-6	TRBJ2-4	NA	TRBD2	CASRRFGLAGMELAKNIQYF	TGTGCCAGCAGGAGATTCGGACTAGCGGGAATGGAACTAGCCAAAAACATTCAGTACTTC
TRBV7-3	TRBJ2-7	once	NA	CASSLSPVYEQYF	TGTGCCAGCAGCTTAAGTCCGGTATACGAGCAGTACTTC